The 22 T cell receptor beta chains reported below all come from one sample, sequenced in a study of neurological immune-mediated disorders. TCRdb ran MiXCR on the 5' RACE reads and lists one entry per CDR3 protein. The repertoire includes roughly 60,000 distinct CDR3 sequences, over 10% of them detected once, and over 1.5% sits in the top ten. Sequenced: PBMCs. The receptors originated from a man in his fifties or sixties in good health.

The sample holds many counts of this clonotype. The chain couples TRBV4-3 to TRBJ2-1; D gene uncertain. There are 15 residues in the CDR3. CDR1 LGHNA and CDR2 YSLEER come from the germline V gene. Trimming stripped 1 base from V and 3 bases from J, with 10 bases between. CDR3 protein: CASSQGPYSYNEQFF. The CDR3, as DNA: TGCGCCAGCAGCCAAGGGCCGTACAGCTACAATGAGCAGTTCTTC.

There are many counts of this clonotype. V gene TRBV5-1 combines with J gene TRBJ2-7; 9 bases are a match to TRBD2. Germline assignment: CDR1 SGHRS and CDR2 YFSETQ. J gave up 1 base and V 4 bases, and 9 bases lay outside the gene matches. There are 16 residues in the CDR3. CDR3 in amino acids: CASSAGLASLSYEQYF. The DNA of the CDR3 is TGCGCCAGCAGCGCCGGACTAGCGTCCCTTTCCTACGAGCAGTACTTC.

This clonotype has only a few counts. Here the CDR3 reads CASSLGSGGGLLGETQYF. DNA of the CDR3: TGTGCCAGCAGCTTAGGGAGCGGGGGGGGTCTGCTTGGGGAGACCCAGTACTTC. This chain joins TRBV7-2 and TRBJ2-5; 10 bases align to TRBD2. This CDR3 is 18 amino acids long. The junction had 13 bases not matched to a gene; V was cut back by 1 base and J by 5 bases. The germline gives CDR1 SGHTA, CDR2 FQGNSA.

The CDR3 bases are TGTGCCAGCAGTTTAAATCTAGCGGTGTGGATAGAGACCCAGTACTTC. Its translation: CASSLNLAVWIETQYF. V is TRBV12-3 or TRBV12-4 and J is TRBJ2-5, with 7 bases that match TRBD2. The CDR3 has 16 residues. The junction had 10 bases not matched to a gene; V was cut back by 2 bases and J by 4 bases.

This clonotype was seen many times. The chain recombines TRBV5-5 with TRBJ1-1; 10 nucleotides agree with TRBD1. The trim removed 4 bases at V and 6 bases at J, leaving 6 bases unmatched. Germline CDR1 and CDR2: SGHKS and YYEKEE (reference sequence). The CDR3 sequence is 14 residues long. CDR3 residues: CASSIRDRGAEAFF. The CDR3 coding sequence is TGTGCCAGCAGCATCCGGGACAGGGGCGCTGAAGCTTTCTTT.

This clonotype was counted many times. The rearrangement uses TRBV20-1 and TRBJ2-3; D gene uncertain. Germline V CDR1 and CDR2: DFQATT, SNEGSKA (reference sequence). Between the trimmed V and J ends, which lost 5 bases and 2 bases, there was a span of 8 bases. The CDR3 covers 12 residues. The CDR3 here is CSAPAPTDTQYF. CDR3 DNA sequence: TGCAGTGCTCCCGCCCCCACAGATACGCAGTATTTT.

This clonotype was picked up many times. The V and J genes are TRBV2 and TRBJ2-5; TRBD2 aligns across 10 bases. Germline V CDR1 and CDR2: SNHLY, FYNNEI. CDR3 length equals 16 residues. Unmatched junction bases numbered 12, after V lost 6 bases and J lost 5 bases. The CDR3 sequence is CASSESKRGGTETQYF. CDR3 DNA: TGTGCCAGCAGCGAATCGAAGCGGGGGGGCACGGAGACCCAGTACTTC.

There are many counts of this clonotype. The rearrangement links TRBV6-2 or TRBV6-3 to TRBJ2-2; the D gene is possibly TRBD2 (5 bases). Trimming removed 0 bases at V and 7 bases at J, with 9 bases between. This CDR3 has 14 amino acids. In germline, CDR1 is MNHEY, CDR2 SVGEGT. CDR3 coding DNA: TGTGCCAGCAGTTACTCTAGCGATAACGGGGAGCTGTTTTTT. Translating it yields CASSYSSDNGELFF.

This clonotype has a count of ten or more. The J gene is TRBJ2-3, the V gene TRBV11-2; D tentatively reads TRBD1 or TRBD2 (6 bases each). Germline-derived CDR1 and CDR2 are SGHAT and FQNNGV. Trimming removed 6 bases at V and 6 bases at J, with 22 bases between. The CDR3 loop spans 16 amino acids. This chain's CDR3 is CASSFHRDSQGDTQYF. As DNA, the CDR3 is TGTGCCAGCAGTTTCCACCGGGACTCGCAGGGGGATACGCAGTATTTT.

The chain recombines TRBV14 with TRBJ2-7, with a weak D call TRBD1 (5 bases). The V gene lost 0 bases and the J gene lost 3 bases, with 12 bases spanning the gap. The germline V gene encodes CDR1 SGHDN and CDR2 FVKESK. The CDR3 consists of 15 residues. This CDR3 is CASSQDWGSHYEQYF. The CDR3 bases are TGTGCCAGCAGCCAAGATTGGGGCAGCCACTACGAGCAGTACTTC. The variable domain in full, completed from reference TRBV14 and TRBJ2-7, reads EAGVTQFPSHSVIEKGQTVTLRCDPISGHDNLYWYRRVMGKEIKFLLHFVKESKQDESGMPNNRFLAERTGGTYSTLKVQPAELEDSGVYFCASSQDWGSHYEQYFGPGTRLTVT.

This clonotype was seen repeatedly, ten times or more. CDR3 region: CSARVGASGPTGELFF. For the CDR3, the DNA is TGCAGTGCCAGGGTGGGGGCTAGCGGACCCACCGGGGAGCTGTTTTTT. This chain connects TRBV20-1 to TRBJ2-2; possibly TRBD2 for D (7 bases). Per the germline V gene, CDR1 is DFQATT and CDR2 is SNEGSKA (reference sequence). The length of the CDR3 is 16 residues. Deletions cut 6 bases from V and 4 bases from J, with 21 bases between.

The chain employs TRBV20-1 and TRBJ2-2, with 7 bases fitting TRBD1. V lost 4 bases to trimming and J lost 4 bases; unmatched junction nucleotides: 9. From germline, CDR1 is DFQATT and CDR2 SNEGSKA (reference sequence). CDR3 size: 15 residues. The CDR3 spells CSAITGVGSTGELFF. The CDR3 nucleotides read TGCAGTGCTATCACAGGGGTCGGTAGCACCGGGGAGCTGTTTTTT.

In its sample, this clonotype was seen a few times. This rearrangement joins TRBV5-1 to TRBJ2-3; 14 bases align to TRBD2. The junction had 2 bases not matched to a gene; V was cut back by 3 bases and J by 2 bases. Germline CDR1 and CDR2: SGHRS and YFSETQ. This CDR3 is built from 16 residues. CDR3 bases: TGCGCCAGCAGCTGGGGACTAGCGGGGGTCACAGATACGCAGTATTTT. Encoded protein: CASSWGLAGVTDTQYF.

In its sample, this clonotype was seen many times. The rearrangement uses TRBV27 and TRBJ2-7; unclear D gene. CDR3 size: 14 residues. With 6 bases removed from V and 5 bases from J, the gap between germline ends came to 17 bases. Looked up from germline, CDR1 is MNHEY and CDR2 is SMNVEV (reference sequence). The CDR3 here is CASSLGYLRHEQYF. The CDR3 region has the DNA TGTGCCAGCAGCCTAGGGTATCTACGTCACGAGCAGTACTTC.

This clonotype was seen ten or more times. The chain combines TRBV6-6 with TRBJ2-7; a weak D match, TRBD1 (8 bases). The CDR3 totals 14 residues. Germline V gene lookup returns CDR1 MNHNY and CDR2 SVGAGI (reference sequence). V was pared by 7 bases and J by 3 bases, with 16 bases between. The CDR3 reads CASTIQGDYYEQYF. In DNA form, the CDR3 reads TGTGCCAGCACTATACAGGGGGACTACTACGAGCAGTACTTC.

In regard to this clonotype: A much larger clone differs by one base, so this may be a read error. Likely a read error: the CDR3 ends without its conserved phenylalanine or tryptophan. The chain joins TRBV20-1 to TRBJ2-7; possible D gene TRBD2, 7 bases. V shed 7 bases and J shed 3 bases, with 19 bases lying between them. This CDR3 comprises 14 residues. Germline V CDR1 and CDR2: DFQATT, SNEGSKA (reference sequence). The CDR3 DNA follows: TGCAGTGTTCAAAACCCGGGGGGCGACTACGAGCAGTACTTA. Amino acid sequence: CSVQNPGGDYEQYL.

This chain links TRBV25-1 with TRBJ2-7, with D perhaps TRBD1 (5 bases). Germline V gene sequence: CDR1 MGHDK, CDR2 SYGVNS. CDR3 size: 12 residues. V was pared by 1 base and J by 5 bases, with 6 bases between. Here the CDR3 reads CASSELGDEQYF. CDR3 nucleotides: TGTGCCAGCAGTGAATTAGGGGACGAGCAGTACTTC.

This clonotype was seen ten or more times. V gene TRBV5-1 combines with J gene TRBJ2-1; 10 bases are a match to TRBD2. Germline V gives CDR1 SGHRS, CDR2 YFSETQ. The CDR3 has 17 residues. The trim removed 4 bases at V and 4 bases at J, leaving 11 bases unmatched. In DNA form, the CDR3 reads TGCGCCAGCAGCGCCACCCTAGCGGGGGCCACATACAATGAGCAGTTCTTC. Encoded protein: CASSATLAGATYNEQFF.

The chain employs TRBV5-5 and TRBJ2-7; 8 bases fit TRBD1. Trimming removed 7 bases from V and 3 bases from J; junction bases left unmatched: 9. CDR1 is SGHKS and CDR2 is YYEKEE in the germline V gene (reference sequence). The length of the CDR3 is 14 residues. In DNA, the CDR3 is TGTGCCAGCGGGCCGAACAGGGGGATCTACGAGCAGTACTTC. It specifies CASGPNRGIYEQYF.

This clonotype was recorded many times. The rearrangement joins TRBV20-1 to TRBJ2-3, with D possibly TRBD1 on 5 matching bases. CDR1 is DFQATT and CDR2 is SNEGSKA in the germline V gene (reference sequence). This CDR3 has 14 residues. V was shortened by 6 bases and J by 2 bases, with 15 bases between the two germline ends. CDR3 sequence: CSATPRQSTDTQYF. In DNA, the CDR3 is TGCAGTGCCACCCCTAGACAGTCCACAGATACGCAGTATTTT.

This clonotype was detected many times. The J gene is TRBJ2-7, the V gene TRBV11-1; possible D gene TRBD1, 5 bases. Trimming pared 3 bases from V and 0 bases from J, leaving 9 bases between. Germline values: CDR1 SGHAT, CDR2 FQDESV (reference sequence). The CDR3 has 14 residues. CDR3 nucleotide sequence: TGTGCCAGCAGCTTCCCAGGGCGCTCCTACGAGCAGTACTTC. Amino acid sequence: CASSFPGRSYEQYF.

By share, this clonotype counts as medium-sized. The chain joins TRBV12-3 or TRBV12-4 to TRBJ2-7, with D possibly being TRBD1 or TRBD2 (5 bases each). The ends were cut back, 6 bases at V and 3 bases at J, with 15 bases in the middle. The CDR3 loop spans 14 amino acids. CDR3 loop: CASRVALGDYEQYF. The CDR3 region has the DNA TGTGCCAGCAGGGTCGCATTGGGGGACTACGAGCAGTACTTC.